The source of this TCR beta chain is a study of OX40 agonist ivuxolimab in advanced cancers. For the study at large: Patients received ivuxolimab, an intravenous treatment, every 2 weeks at 0.01 to 10 mg/kg. Among those enrolled, mean age was 60 years (range about 23 to 90) and about 79% were male. Overall study findings and caveats: Low normalized T-cell clonal expansion also characterized some of the nonresponders.

Using immunoSEQ multiplex PCR, the repertoire was profiled, and TCRdb retains in-frame clones only, with some absent. The sample holds about 66,000 clones, around 89% seen once. As regards this clone: The antigen remains unidentified.

Blood got drawn at baseline, again on cycle 4 day 1, and then on cycle 7 day 1. The germline V and J ends were trimmed by 8 bases and 3 bases, with 13 bases remaining between them. The CDR3 is 14 residues long. The germline CDR1 and CDR2 sequences are MNHEY and SMNVEV (reference sequence). The genes are TRBV27 and TRBJ2-2, with D hard to call. Sequenced material: CD4+ or CD8+ T cells sorted from blood, taken in a trial of the OX40 agonist ivuxolimab. This TCR was recovered from an adult with an advanced solid tumor such as melanoma, head and neck, liver or kidney cancer. The CDR3 coding sequence is TGTGCCAGCCTAGATAACACGTACACCGGGGAGCTGTTTTTT. As protein: CASLDNTYTGELFF.